These 11 T cell receptor beta chains were all obtained from the same sample, sequenced in a study of blood T cell repertoires in COVID-19. Produced via immunoSEQ multiplex PCR; TCRdb's table is partial and in-frame only. The sample carries approximately 90,000 clones, 90% recorded once. The specimen sequenced was peripheral blood. Receptors originate from a man aged 60-69 years with acute or convalescent COVID-19.

The table lists this clone with a count of one. The rearrangement uses TRBV12-5 and TRBJ2-5, with D perhaps TRBD2 (5 bases). The CDR3 loop spans 17 amino acids. Trimming left V 0 bases short and J 2 bases short, with 16 bases between. The germline gives CDR1 LGHNT, CDR2 FRNRAP. CDR3 nucleotides: TGTGCTAGTGGTTTGGTATTAACAGCGGCGGGTCAAGAGACCCAGTACTTC. Its protein is CASGLVLTAAGQETQYF.

The V and J genes are TRBV12-3 or TRBV12-4 and TRBJ2-5, with D possibly TRBD2 on 6 matching bases. Deletions cut 3 bases from V and 3 bases from J, with 8 bases between. This CDR3 has 13 amino acids. The CDR3 DNA reads as TGTGCCAGCAGTTTCGGGGGAGAAGAGACCCAGTACTTC. Amino acid sequence: CASSFGGEETQYF.

Concerning this clone itself: The sample contains more than one DNA sequence encoding this CDR3. The gene calls are TRBV6-1 and TRBJ1-2, with 9 bases identical to TRBD1. V was pared by 3 bases and J by 4 bases, with 0 bases of the junction left unmatched. Germline V gene lookup returns CDR1 MNHNS and CDR2 SASEGT. CDR3 length equals 13 residues. The CDR3 loop is CASSETGGYGYTF. In DNA form, the CDR3 reads TGTGCCAGCAGTGAGACAGGGGGCTATGGCTACACCTTC.

The V and J genes are TRBV18 and TRBJ1-3; D might be TRBD1 (5 bases). V was pared by 3 bases and J by 1 base, with 19 bases between. The CDR3 consists of 18 residues. Germline CDR1 and CDR2: KGHSH and LQKENI. The chain's CDR3 is CASSPWAGQGSSGNTIYF. The CDR3 DNA reads as TGTGCCAGCTCACCCTGGGCAGGGCAGGGAAGTTCTGGAAACACCATATATTTT.

The CDR3 sequence is CASSSGGKAYEQYV. The CDR3 DNA reads as TGTGCCAGCAGCTCCGGGGGAAAGGCCTACGAGCAGTACGTC. The V gene is TRBV7-2, the J gene TRBJ2-7; a weak D match, TRBD2 (6 bases). The CDR3 loop spans 14 amino acids. Germline assignment: CDR1 SGHTA and CDR2 FQGNSA. The ends were cut back, 4 bases at V and 2 bases at J, with 12 bases in the middle.

This clone appeared a few times. The V call is TRBV29-1, the J call TRBJ1-2, with D maybe TRBD1 (5 bases). From germline, CDR1 is SQVTM and CDR2 ANQGSEA. V lost 2 bases and J lost 8, with 21 bases in between. The CDR3 sequence is 15 residues long. CDR3 in amino acids: CSVEKQKGSGMGYTF. The CDR3 nucleotides read TGCAGCGTTGAAAAGCAGAAGGGGTCTGGTATGGGCTACACCTTC.

CDR3 sequence: CSVFRDRQETQYF. The CDR3 nucleotides are TGCAGCGTCTTTCGGGACAGACAAGAGACCCAGTACTTC. The chain combines TRBV29-1 with TRBJ2-5; 7 bases line up with TRBD1. CDR3 size: 13 residues. CDR1 and CDR2 from the germline V gene are SQVTM and ANQGSEA. V gave up 6 bases and J gave up 2 bases; unmatched junction bases: 6.

The V call is TRBV30, the J call TRBJ2-3; 15 bases line up with TRBD2. The CDR3 sequence is 17 residues long. J lost 5 bases, V lost 0 bases, and 6 bases had no gene match. Germline V gene lookup returns CDR1 GTSNPN and CDR2 SVGIG (reference sequence). Here the CDR3 reads CAWSVGTSGGQGDTQYF. DNA for the CDR3: TGTGCCTGGAGTGTCGGGACTAGCGGGGGGCAGGGAGATACGCAGTATTTT. Supplemented by reference TRBV30 and TRBJ2-3, the full variable domain reads SQTIHQWPATLVQPVGSPLSLECTVEGTSNPNLYWYRQAAGRGLQLLFYSVGIGQISSEVPQNLSASRPQDRQFILSSKKLLLSDSGFYLCAWSVGTSGGQGDTQYFGPGTRLTVL.

The sample holds one count of this clone. This chain connects TRBV3-1 (or the pseudogene TRBV3-2) to TRBJ1-2; possibly TRBD1 for D (5 bases). Germline lookup yields CDR1 LGHDT and CDR2 YNNKEL (reference sequence). The CDR3 length is 14 residues. Trimming stripped 0 bases from V and 2 bases from J, with 7 bases between. CDR3 DNA: TGTGCCAGCAGCCAAGAAAAGGGGAACTATGGCTACACCTTC. It specifies CASSQEKGNYGYTF.

The V and J genes are TRBV7-2 and TRBJ1-2; TRBD1 matches at 7 bases. Germline trimming cut 4 bases from V and 6 bases from J; bases unmatched to any gene: 11. There are 15 residues in the CDR3. Per the germline V gene, CDR1 is SGHTA and CDR2 is FQGNSA. The CDR3 loop reads CASSSAGTTGNGYTF. For the CDR3, the DNA is TGTGCCAGCAGCTCGGCGGGTACGACAGGGAATGGCTACACCTTC. The full variable domain, in which reference TRBV7-2 and TRBJ1-2 provide the parts outside the CDR3, is GAGVSQSPSNKVTEKGKDVELRCDPISGHTALYWYRQSLGQGLEFLIYFQGNSAPDKSGLPSDRFSAERTGGSVSTLTIQRTQQEDSAVYLCASSSAGTTGNGYTFGSGTRLTVV.

This clone showed up just once. The chain recombines TRBV7-8 with TRBJ1-6; D remains unclear. V lost 5 bases, J lost 9 bases, and 14 bases lay in between. CDR1 is SGHVS and CDR2 is FQNEAQ in the germline V gene. CDR3 length: 14 residues. The CDR3 DNA reads TGTGCCAGCAGCAAACAGCTGATGGGTTCACCCCTCCACTTT. Translation gives CASSKQLMGSPLHF.